This record looks at one T cell receptor beta chain sequence and its context. Antigen: not known. Via 5' RACE with UMI labels, TRB cDNA libraries were prepared. TCRdb reprocessed the 5' RACE reads and keeps a single row for each CDR3 protein, giving no DNA. The sample table includes about 85,000 distinct CDR3 sequences. The V gene's germline CDR1 is SGHRS and CDR2 YFSETQ. The CDR3 is made up of 14 amino acids. The data were obtained in a study of CXCR3-negative and CXCR3-positive naive CD8 T cells. Study outcomes and limitations: Higher TRB CDR3 hydrophobicity marked CXCR3-positive naive cells relative to CXCR3-negative naive cells. Similarly elevated diversity marked both naive subsets, with memory CD8+ cells showing far lower diversity.

The sample comprised naive CXCR3+ CD8+ T cells from blood. Stated subset: CD45RO-CCR7+CD27+CD95- naive CD8+ T cells expressing CXCR3 (TNR3+). This chain joins TRBV5-1 and TRBJ1-6. The receptor was derived from a human donor in good health. Some clones in this sample may be carry-over from other donors' samples. The CDR3 protein is CASSISDLNSPLHF.